These T cell receptor beta chains were read from a single sample in a study of CD4 T cells in relation to SARS-CoV-2 and coronaviruses. Some clones are missing from TCRdb's copy, which holds only in-frame ones; the method was immunoSEQ multiplex PCR. There are more than 35,000 clones in the sample; roughly 80% occur only once, and just over 20% lies in the top ten. No antigen is known for these receptors. Sequencing input: memory CD4+ T cells from PBMCs, cultured in vitro. These receptors all come from an adult with COVID-19. Each CDR3 is given with its conserved first and last residue.

J,V,CDR3
TRBJ2-5,TRBV7-2,CASSLGGLETQYF
TRBJ2-7,TRBV3-1/TRBV3-2,CASSHLAGAEQYF
TRBJ2-5,TRBV7-9,CASSQDLLSGQYF
TRBJ1-5,TRBV19,CASSTWGGDQPQHF
TRBJ2-7,TRBV15,CATSRGTGGSYEQYF
TRBJ2-1,TRBV4-1,CASSRLPGLAAYNEQFF
TRBJ2-3,TRBV7-9,CASSPRTSGFLSDTQYF
TRBJ2-1,TRBV4-3,CASSQDGTTQTYNEQFF
TRBJ1-1,TRBV30,CAWSVLVTGETEAFF
TRBJ2-1,TRBV5-1,CASSSTGLAMVNEQFF
TRBJ1-1,TRBV6-6,CASSVKLGQGEGEAFF
TRBJ1-1,TRBV3-1/TRBV3-2,CASSPLRDGTEAFF
TRBJ1-6,TRBV7-9,CASSLWYHPEVDSPLHF
TRBJ1-2,TRBV2,CASREQGAGYGYTF
TRBJ2-1,TRBV3-1/TRBV3-2,CASSRLENEQFF
TRBJ2-3,TRBV19,CASSMPGRFTQYF
TRBJ1-4,TRBV19,CASRYSREFEEKLFF
TRBJ1-1,TRBV30,CAWSAGDLNTEAFF
TRBJ1-4,TRBV19,CASSIVGEKLFF
TRBJ2-3,TRBV7-9,CASRGVTDTQYF
TRBJ2-2,TRBV10-3,CAIRNDREVGELFF
TRBJ2-7,TRBV27,CASSPYPRLAGIYEQYF
TRBJ2-2,TRBV2,CASSEALLGDGELFF
TRBJ2-5,TRBV24-1,CATSDLFRPETQYF
TRBJ1-6,TRBV28,CASSLHGGRLERSPLHF
TRBJ2-3,TRBV27,CASRGPWSTDTQYF
TRBJ2-2,TRBV19,CASSGLAGRDTGELFF
TRBJ2-1,TRBV7-2,CASSPEAPTNNEQFF
TRBJ1-2,TRBV29-1,CSALVTVNYGYTF
TRBJ2-2,TRBV28,CASSFHRQPNTGELFF
TRBJ2-3,TRBV5-4,CASSFDRLRTDTQYF
TRBJ2-5,TRBV18,CASSEIGTSGSAETQYF
TRBJ2-1,TRBV19,CATDSGRVGVNEQFF
TRBJ2-5,TRBV19,CASRGGYRETQYF
TRBJ1-1,TRBV28,CASSLSIQGRTEAFF
TRBJ2-7,TRBV5-1,CASSWDTADEQYF
TRBJ2-7,TRBV15,CATSRQMSPGQNEQYF
TRBJ1-2,TRBV18,CASSKDRDYGYTF
TRBJ2-2,TRBV5-1,CASSGPGVDTGELFF
TRBJ1-4,TRBV2,CASSTGREKLFF
TRBJ1-5,TRBV20-1,CSASNPHRGHQPQHF
TRBJ2-7,TRBV3-1/TRBV3-2,CASSQLATYEQYF
TRBJ2-1,TRBV5-6,CASSRRGASSYNEQFF
TRBJ1-5,TRBV5-6,CASSFGTGWVNQPQHF
TRBJ2-5,TRBV20-1,CSASPASREWKTQYF
TRBJ1-4,TRBV18,CASSPSGSGEKLFF
TRBJ1-1,TRBV19,CASRSPPGIMNTEAFF
TRBJ2-5,TRBV4-2,CASSPRTSQEETQYF
TRBJ1-2,TRBV4-1,CASSLTGTDYGYTF
TRBJ2-3,TRBV7-7,CASSSRGTDTQYF